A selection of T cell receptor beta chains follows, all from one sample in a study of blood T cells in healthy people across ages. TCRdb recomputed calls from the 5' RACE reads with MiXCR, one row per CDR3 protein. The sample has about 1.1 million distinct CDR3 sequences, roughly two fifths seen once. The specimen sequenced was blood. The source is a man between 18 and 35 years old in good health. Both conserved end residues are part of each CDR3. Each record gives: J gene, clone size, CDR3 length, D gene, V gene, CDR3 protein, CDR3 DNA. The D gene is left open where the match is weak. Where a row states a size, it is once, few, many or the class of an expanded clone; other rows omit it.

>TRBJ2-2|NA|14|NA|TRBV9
CASSVVGLTGELFF
TGTGCCAGCAGCGTAGTCGGGTTGACCGGGGAGCTGTTTTTT
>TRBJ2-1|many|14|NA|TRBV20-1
CSAADRYEAYEQFF
TGCAGTGCCGCAGACCGCTATGAAGCGTATGAGCAGTTCTTC
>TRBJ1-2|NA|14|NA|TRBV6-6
CASSYSYDSYGYTF
TGTGCCAGCAGTTACTCCTATGACAGCTATGGCTACACCTTC
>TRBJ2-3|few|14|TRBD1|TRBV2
CASRTGGGTDTQYF
TGTGCCAGCAGGACAGGGGGCGGCACAGATACGCAGTATTTT
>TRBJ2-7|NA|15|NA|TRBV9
CASSVSRGAYNEQYF
TGTGCCAGCAGCGTGTCTCGCGGGGCGTACAATGAGCAGTACTTC
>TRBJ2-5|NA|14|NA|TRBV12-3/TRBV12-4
CASSRSDEVETQYF
TGTGCCAGCAGTCGGTCGGACGAAGTAGAGACCCAGTACTTC
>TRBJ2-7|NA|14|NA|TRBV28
CVSSLGQPPYEQYF
TGTGTCAGCAGTTTAGGGCAGCCTCCCTACGAGCAGTACTTC
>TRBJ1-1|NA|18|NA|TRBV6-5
CASSYGPGRQRGNTEAFF
TGTGCCAGCAGTTACGGTCCTGGCAGACAAAGGGGGAACACTGAAGCTTTCTTT
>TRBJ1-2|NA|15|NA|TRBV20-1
CSAGQGSPFNYGYTF
TGCAGTGCTGGCCAAGGAAGTCCCTTTAACTATGGCTACACCTTC
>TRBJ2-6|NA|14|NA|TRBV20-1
CSTRQSSGANVLTF
TGCAGTACTAGACAGAGCTCTGGGGCCAACGTCCTGACTTTC
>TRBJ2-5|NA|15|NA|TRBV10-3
CAISEGTSRGETQYF
TGTGCCATCAGTGAGGGCACTTCGAGGGGGGAGACCCAGTACTTC
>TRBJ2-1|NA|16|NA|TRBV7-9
CASRSQGSPPYNEQFF
TGTGCCAGCAGATCCCAGGGAAGCCCTCCATACAATGAGCAGTTCTTC
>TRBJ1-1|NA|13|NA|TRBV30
CAWSVFKNTEAFF
TGTGCCTGGAGTGTATTCAAGAACACTGAAGCTTTCTTT
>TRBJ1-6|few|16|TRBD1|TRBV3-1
CASSQKTGIYNSPLHF
TGTGCCAGCAGCCAAAAGACAGGGATCTATAATTCACCCCTCCACTTT
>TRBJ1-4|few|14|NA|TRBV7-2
CASMVDTTNEKLFF
TGTGCCAGCATGGTTGACACAACTAATGAAAAACTGTTTTTT
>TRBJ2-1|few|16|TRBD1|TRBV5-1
CASSFLYGQGVNEQFF
TGCGCCAGCAGCTTTCTCTACGGACAGGGAGTAAATGAGCAGTTCTTC
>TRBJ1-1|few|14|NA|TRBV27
CASSLQGWGTEAFF
TGTGCCAGCAGTTTGCAGGGCTGGGGCACTGAAGCTTTCTTT
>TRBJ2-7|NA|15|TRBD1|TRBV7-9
CASSPRDSAYNEQYF
TGTGCTAGCAGCCCCCGGGACAGCGCATACAATGAGCAGTACTTC
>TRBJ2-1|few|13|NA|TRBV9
CDGSATGYNEQFF
TGTGACGGCAGCGCCACGGGGTACAATGAGCAGTTCTTC
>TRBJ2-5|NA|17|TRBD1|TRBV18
CASSPTLGTARKETQYF
TGTGCCAGCTCACCAACCCTCGGGACAGCCAGGAAAGAGACCCAGTACTTC
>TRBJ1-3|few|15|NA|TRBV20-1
CSALDGYGSGNTIYF
TGCAGTGCCCTGGACGGGTATGGGTCTGGAAACACCATATATTTT
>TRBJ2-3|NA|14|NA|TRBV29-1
CSAVALPGADTQYF
TGCAGCGCTGTGGCCCTCCCGGGTGCAGATACGCAGTATTTT
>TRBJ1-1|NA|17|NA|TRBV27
CASSLWSGGHMNTEAFF
TGTGCCAGCAGTTTATGGTCGGGGGGTCACATGAACACTGAAGCTTTCTTT
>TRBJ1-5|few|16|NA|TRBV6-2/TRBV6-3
CASSYGADESNQPQHF
TGTGCCAGCAGTTACGGGGCAGATGAGAGCAATCAGCCCCAGCATTTT
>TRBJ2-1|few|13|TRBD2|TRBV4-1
CASSQGAGDEQFF
TGCGCCAGCAGCCAAGGGGCGGGGGATGAGCAGTTCTTC
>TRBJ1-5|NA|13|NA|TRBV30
CAWSLDDNQPQHF
TGTGCCTGGAGTTTGGATGATAATCAGCCCCAGCATTTT
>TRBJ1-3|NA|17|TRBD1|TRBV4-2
CASSQEETGRSGNTIYF
TGTGCCAGCAGCCAAGAGGAGACAGGGCGCTCTGGAAACACCATATATTTT
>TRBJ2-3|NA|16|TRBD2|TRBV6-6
CASSRSSGEPTDTQYF
TGTGCCAGCAGTCGCTCTAGCGGGGAGCCCACAGATACGCAGTATTTT
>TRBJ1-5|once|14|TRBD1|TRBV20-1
CSARDRTGGQPQHF
TGCAGTGCTAGAGATAGAACAGGGGGGCAGCCCCAGCATTTT
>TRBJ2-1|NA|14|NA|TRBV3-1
CASSPHYRHREQFF
TGTGCCAGCAGCCCCCACTACCGACATCGTGAGCAGTTCTTC
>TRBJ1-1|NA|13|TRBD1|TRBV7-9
CAGDREMNTKAFF
TGTGCCGGAGACAGGGAAATGAACACTAAAGCTTTCTTT
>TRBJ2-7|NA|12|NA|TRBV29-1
CSVVDSLYEQYF
TGCAGCGTTGTAGACAGCCTCTACGAGCAGTACTTC
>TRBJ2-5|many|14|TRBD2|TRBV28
CASSLMGGQETQYF
TGTGCCAGCAGTTTGATGGGGGGGCAAGAGACCCAGTACTTC
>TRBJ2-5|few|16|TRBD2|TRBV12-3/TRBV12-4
CASSTGTSGGGETQYF
TGTGCCAGCAGTACAGGGACTAGCGGGGGAGGGGAGACCCAGTACTTC